This T cell receptor (beta chain) was observed in a study of sequential checkpoint blockade in melanoma. Sequencing was performed with immunoSEQ multiplex PCR; in TCRdb, only in-frame clones are kept and a portion is missing. The sample holds thousands of clones; roughly 22% are singletons and the top ten take around 12%. Treatment in this sample: randomized to nivolumab then ipilimumab (arm A) or the reverse (arm B). This TCR derives from a human donor with melanoma. Specimen: tumor tissue (inferred from file names), collected from a patient given nivolumab and ipilimumab in sequence.

CDR3 sequence: CASSGDRANTEAFF. In DNA, the CDR3 is TGCGCCAGCAGCGGGGACAGGGCGAACACTGAAGCTTTCTTT. This sequence joins TRBV5-1 and TRBJ1-1; 9 bases fit TRBD1. Germline CDR1 reads SGHRS; CDR2 reads YFSETQ. The CDR3 contains 14 residues. Trimming removed 4 bases from V and 1 base from J; junction bases left unmatched: 2.